The TCR beta chain under discussion was sequenced for a study of blood T cell repertoires in COVID-19. Study summary: COVID-19 samples, acute and convalescent, were from the United States, Italy and Spain. The analysed material was cDNA or gDNA that came from T cells, B-cell-depleted T cells, or PBMCs.

The germline V gene encodes CDR1 SSHAT and CDR2 FNYEAQ (reference sequence). CDR3 length: 16 residues. Per the study methods: Reference gene primer amplification yielded estimated nucleated cell counts. Sequenced by immunoSEQ multiplex PCR; TCRdb stores in-frame clones only, minus some. V and J calls and clone size follow that table, whereas D and trimming were derived from the DNA. This sample carries about 13,000 clones, 70% to 90% of them seen once, and the ten largest clones take approximately 2.5%. Details on this clone: One end of the junction varies from germline; a read error may be responsible.

This chain connects TRBV7-7 to TRBJ2-3, with TRBD2 identical over 8 bases. Sequencing used peripheral blood. This receptor was identified in a human donor in a cohort sampled during active COVID-19. Here the CDR3 DNA reads TGTGCTAGCAGCTTAGGGTTCGGGGGGGAGGCAGATACGCAGTATTTT. It yields the protein CASSLGFGGEADTQYF.